This entry lists 24 T cell receptor beta chains sequenced from one sample in a study of tumor and adjacent non-tumor tissue in lung cancer. The library came from three nested PCR rounds adapted from ARM-PCR protocols. TCRdb ran MiXCR on the multiplex PCR reads and lists one entry per CDR3 protein. The sample lists tens of thousands of distinct CDR3 sequences; just over 75% were seen once. This sample's RNA came from whole unsorted tissue. The normal lung tissue was taken more than 3 cm from the tumor edge. Source material: distant non-tumor lung tissue. The receptor source for this set is a man between 65 and 85 years old with non-small cell lung cancer.

As concerns this clonotype: This clone may be a read error of a much larger clone one base away. V usage is TRBV5-4 and J usage is TRBJ2-3, with D tentatively TRBD1 or TRBD2 (5 bases each). The CDR3 loop spans 14 amino acids. CDR1 and CDR2 (germline): SGHNT, YYREEE (reference sequence). The CDR3 loop reads CDSSYAGAQDTQYF. The CDR3 nucleotides are TGTGACAGCAGCTATGCCGGGGCCCAAGATACGCAGTATTTT.

By share, this clonotype ranks as medium-sized. The rearrangement links TRBV11-1 to TRBJ2-7; D not certain. Trimming stripped 3 bases from V and 4 bases from J, with 10 bases between. The CDR3 runs to 13 residues. CDR1 is SGHAT, CDR2 FQDESV, per germline (reference sequence). In nucleotides, the CDR3 is TGTGCCAGCAGCTTGTTTGGTGGATACGAGCAGTACTTC. It is translated as CASSLFGGYEQYF.

A remark on this clonotype: The junction and the germline gene differ at one end; a read error may be behind it. The V gene is TRBV20-1, the J gene TRBJ2-2; no firm D call. The CDR3 spans 12 residues. The germline gives CDR1 DFQATT, CDR2 SNEGSKA (reference sequence). Here the CDR3 reads CSLVANTEELFF. In nucleotides, the CDR3 is TGCAGTCTAGTGGCGAACACCGAGGAGCTGTTTTTT.

V gene TRBV14 combines with J gene TRBJ2-7, with D maybe TRBD1 (6 bases). The CDR3 runs 13 residues. In germline, CDR1 is SGHDN, CDR2 FVKESK. V gave up 9 bases and J gave up 4 bases, with 16 bases separating them. DNA for the CDR3: TGTGCCAGATGTCACAGGGAAAAGTACGAGCAGTACTTC. Amino acid sequence: CARCHREKYEQYF. The full variable domain, in which reference TRBV14 and TRBJ2-7 provide the parts outside the CDR3, is EAGVTQFPSHSVIEKGQTVTLRCDPISGHDNLYWYRRVMGKEIKFLLHFVKESKQDESGMPNNRFLAERTGGTYSTLKVQPAELEDSGVYFCARCHREKYEQYFGPGTRLTVT.

Only one count was recorded for this clonotype. V is TRBV11-2 and J is TRBJ2-3; 12 nucleotides line up with TRBD2. The CDR3 is 17 residues long. The V gene end was trimmed by 5 bases and the J gene end by 11 bases; junction bases not matched to a gene: 17. Germline values: CDR1 SGHAT, CDR2 FQNNGV. The CDR3, as DNA: TGTGCCAGCAGCCCTAGACTAGCGGGGGAGCATCGAGACAGGCAGTATTTT. Protein: CASSPRLAGEHRDRQYF.

This clonotype was picked up one time. One junction end does not reproduce the germline sequence, and a read error may be involved. V is TRBV10-3 and J is TRBJ2-3, with unresolved D. The CDR3 runs to 11 residues. Germline V CDR1 and CDR2: ENHRY, SYGVKD. Here the CDR3 reads CTINLRDTQYF. CDR3 coding DNA: TGTACCATCAACCTTCGGGATACGCAGTATTTT.

Turning to this clonotype: Germline is not matched at one junction end, which may reflect a read error. The V gene is TRBV14, the J gene TRBJ2-5; 7 nucleotides match TRBD2. Germline CDR1 SGHDN, CDR2 FVKESK. The length of the CDR3 is 11 residues. CDR3 sequence (DNA): TGTGCCAGCAGACAAGCGGGAAACCAGTACTTC. Its translation is CASRQAGNQYF.

The genes are TRBV10-3 and TRBJ2-1, with D hard to call. V lost 7 bases and J lost 3, with 16 bases in between. The germline V gene has CDR1 ENHRY and CDR2 SYGVKD. The CDR3 covers 15 residues. The CDR3 DNA sequence: TGTGCCATCATCCAGAAGGGAAGCAGCTACAATGAGCAGTTCTTC. It translates to CAIIQKGSSYNEQFF.

This chain links TRBV12-3 or TRBV12-4 with TRBJ2-3; tentatively, D is TRBD2 (5 bases). Trimming took 4 bases from V and 1 from J, leaving 9 bases between them. The CDR3 runs to 14 residues. Here the CDR3 DNA reads TGTGCCAGCAGTTGCAACGGGGGCACAGATACGCAGTATTTT. Translating it yields CASSCNGGTDTQYF.

About this clonotype: One junction end disagrees with the germline gene, perhaps due to a read error. This rearrangement joins TRBV7-9 to TRBJ2-5, with D hard to call. Germline values: CDR1 SEHNR, CDR2 FQNEAQ (reference sequence). This CDR3 comprises 15 residues. DNA of the CDR3: TGTACCAGCAGCTCCCCGGGCAGTATGAAAGAAACCCAGTACTTC. This gives the protein CTSSSPGSMKETQYF.

In its sample, this clonotype was seen a few times. The V and J genes are TRBV11-2 and TRBJ2-3; 8 nucleotides match TRBD1. Germline-derived CDR1 and CDR2 are SGHAT and FQNNGV. The CDR3 length is 14 residues. The V gene end was trimmed by 7 bases and the J gene end by 6 bases; junction bases not matched to a gene: 9. CDR3 in DNA: TGTGCCAGCAACTCGACAGGGGCCTCGGATACGCAGTATTTT. It specifies CASNSTGASDTQYF.

The V and J genes are TRBV11-2 and TRBJ2-5, with 7 bases matching TRBD1. CDR3 length equals 15 residues. Germline V lookup: CDR1 SGHAT, CDR2 FQNNGV. CDR3 loop: CVSSPGTVVQETQYF. The CDR3 DNA sequence: TGTGTAAGCAGCCCGGGGACAGTTGTGCAAGAGACCCAGTACTTC.

Points on this clonotype: This could be a read error, since a much larger clone is one nucleotide away. The chain carries TRBV4-2 and TRBJ1-5; no firm D call. CDR3 length: 13 amino acids. The germline V gene encodes CDR1 LGHNA and CDR2 YNFKEQ. V was trimmed by 0 bases and J by 4 bases, leaving 4 bases between them. The CDR3 DNA is TGTGCCAGCAGCCAAGACTTAAATCAGCCCCAGCATTTT. Protein: CASSQDLNQPQHF.

Comment on this clonotype: The junction shows a germline mismatch at one end, possibly a read error. The chain employs TRBV5-1 and TRBJ2-3; TRBD2 is a possible D gene (6 bases). The CDR3 is 15 amino acids. Germline loops: CDR1 SGHRS, CDR2 YFSETQ. CDR3 in amino acids: CASSLDTGVADTQYF. The CDR3 DNA sequence: TGCGCCAGTAGCTTGGACACGGGAGTGGCAGATACGCAGTATTTT.

The chain combines TRBV7-2 with TRBJ2-3, with 7 bases identical to TRBD1. Losses at the gene ends were 6 bases for V and 6 bases for J; bases not matched to a gene: 12. The CDR3 has 15 residues. Looked up from germline, CDR1 is SGHTA and CDR2 is FQGNSA. The chain's CDR3 is CASRKGGMMTDTQYF. CDR3 nucleotide sequence: TGTGCCAGCAGGAAAGGGGGCATGATGACGGATACGCAGTATTTT.

The rearrangement joins TRBV7-9 to TRBJ1-6; D is undetermined. The CDR3 is made up of 12 amino acids. Trimming left V 11 bases short and J 9 bases short, with 14 bases between. Germline V gene sequence: CDR1 SEHNR, CDR2 FQNEAQ (reference sequence). The CDR3 here is CARSNRGSPLHF. The DNA of the CDR3 is TGTGCCCGTAGCAACAGAGGTTCACCCCTCCACTTT.

A few counts support this clonotype. This may stem from a read error, because a much larger clone lies one nucleotide away. The V and J genes are TRBV28 and TRBJ2-1; possibly TRBD2 for D (7 bases). CDR3 length equals 13 residues. Per germline, CDR1 MDHEN and CDR2 SYDVKM. DNA of the CDR3: TGTGCCAGCGGGAGGGGGGCCGTCAATGAGCTGTTCTTC. It encodes CASGRGAVNELFF.

Worth noting for this clonotype: The junction does not match germline at one end; this may be a read error. The chain recombines TRBV11-2 with TRBJ2-1; D perhaps matches TRBD1 (5 bases). The assigned J gene may be wrong: the sequence end matches TRBJ2-7 better. There are 14 residues in the CDR3. CDR1 and CDR2 from the germline V gene are SGHAT and FQNNGV. The CDR3 bases are TGTGACAGCAGCTTACAGGCAGTAGCCAATGAGCAGTACTTC. This translates into CDSSLQAVANEQYF.

This clonotype was found a few times. A read error may produce the germline difference seen at one junction end. The rearrangement links TRBV6-1 to TRBJ2-2; TRBD2 is a possible D gene (7 bases). Germline V gene sequence: CDR1 MNHNS, CDR2 SASEGT. The CDR3 runs 15 residues. CDR3 sequence (DNA): TGTGCTAGCAGCTTAGGGGGGGCGTACGCCGGGGAGCTGTTTTTT. Translating gives CASSLGGAYAGELFF.

This clonotype has a count of ten or more. The chain joins TRBV21-1 to TRBJ1-6; TRBD1, as called in the table, went unchecked against the DNA. TRBV21-1 is termed a pseudogene. The CDR3 length is 14 residues. The CDR3 spells CARFRGSINSPLHF. The CDR3, as DNA: TGTGCCAGGTTCAGGGGTTCAATCAATTCACCCCTCCACTTT.

Comments on this clonotype: This clone may be a read error of a much larger clone one base away. CDR3 bases: TGTGCCATATGGGGGGGACAGGGATCTGGGGTCAACGTCCTGACTTTC. Translating gives CAIWGGQGSGVNVLTF. The chain uses TRBV28 and TRBJ2-6, with 9 bases that match TRBD1. This CDR3 comprises 16 residues. Germline values: CDR1 MDHEN, CDR2 SYDVKM.

Note on this clonotype: The junction does not match germline at one end; this may be a read error. The chain couples TRBV29-1 to TRBJ2-5; 13 nucleotides agree with TRBD2. Germline CDR1 and CDR2: SQVTM and ANQGSEA. CDR3 length: 15 residues. CDR3 coding DNA: TGCAGCGTGGATAGACTAGCGGGGGGTATGGAGACCCACTACTTC. Translated: CSVDRLAGGMETHYF.

Regarding this clonotype: Its ends do not fully match the called genes, so a read error is possible. The V and J genes are TRBV5-1 and TRBJ2-1; 8 bases align to TRBD2. Germline lookup yields CDR1 SGHRS and CDR2 YFSETQ. CDR3 length: 17 residues. The CDR3 DNA is TGCACCAGCAGCTTCTTGACTAGCGATGGTCCCTACAATGAGCAGTTCTTC. It encodes CTSSFLTSDGPYNEQFF.

In its sample, this clonotype was seen a few times. The missing conserved phenylalanine or tryptophan at the end of this CDR3 makes a read error likely. The chain has TRBV13 and TRBJ1-1; TRBD1 matches at 8 bases. CDR1 PRHDT and CDR2 FYEKMQ come from the germline V gene (reference sequence). The CDR3 has 15 residues. The CDR3 DNA reads as TGTGCCACCAGCCCTGGGACAGGTTCGAACACCGAAGCTTTCTTA. Its protein product is CATSPGTGSNTEAFL.